Shown below are 25 T cell receptor beta chains from a single sample sequenced in a study of T cells expressing NK-cell markers. TCRdb re-called the 5' RACE reads and gives one entry per CDR3 protein, without DNA. The sample holds about 460,000 distinct CDR3 sequences. Material for sequencing was blood T cells: a sorted CD56 or NKG2C T cell subset, CD4+ or CD8+ T cells, or bulk PBMC T cells (not recorded which). These receptors were obtained from a woman between 45 and 60 years old in good health.

CDR3 in amino acids: CASSWTSAYNEQFF. The J gene is TRBJ2-1, the V gene TRBV5-6; TCRdb's assignment of TRBD2 cannot be checked, as there is no DNA. Germline V gene data show CDR1 as SGHDT and CDR2 as YYEEEE. The CDR3 has 14 amino acids. The full variable domain, in which reference TRBV5-6 and TRBJ2-1 provide the parts outside the CDR3, is DAGVTQSPTHLIKTRGQQVTLRCSPKSGHDTVSWYQQALGQGPQFIFQYYEEEERQRGNFPDRFSGHQFPNYSSELNVNALLLGDSALYLCASSWTSAYNEQFFGPGTRLTVL.

CDR3 sequence reads: CASSLVSLGEQFF. The chain combines TRBV5-1 with TRBJ2-1. The CDR3 consists of 13 residues. Looked up from germline, CDR1 is SGHRS and CDR2 is YFSETQ.

This rearrangement joins TRBV14 to TRBJ1-2. The CDR3 consists of 12 residues. Germline V gene sequence: CDR1 SGHDN, CDR2 FVKESK. The chain's CDR3 is CASSPDMYGYTF. The whole variable domain, filled in from reference TRBV14 and TRBJ1-2, reads EAGVTQFPSHSVIEKGQTVTLRCDPISGHDNLYWYRRVMGKEIKFLLHFVKESKQDESGMPNNRFLAERTGGTYSTLKVQPAELEDSGVYFCASSPDMYGYTFGSGTRLTVV.

The chain couples TRBV20-1 to TRBJ2-2; TCRdb designates TRBD2, a call that cannot be tested without DNA. This CDR3 has 15 amino acids. CDR1 is DFQATT, CDR2 SNEGSKA, per germline (reference sequence). The CDR3 reads CSARGGTSPTGELFF.

The V gene is TRBV3-1, the J gene TRBJ1-2; TCRdb returns TRBD1, unconfirmable since there is no DNA. CDR1 and CDR2 from the germline V gene are LGHDT and YNNKEL (reference sequence). The CDR3 covers 11 residues. The CDR3 protein is CAAAGGGGYTF.

The rearrangement uses TRBV24-1 and TRBJ2-1; there is no DNA to check the TCRdb D call of TRBD2. CDR1 and CDR2 (germline): KGHDR, SFDVKD. This CDR3 spans 16 amino acids. The chain's CDR3 is CATSDPIAGGPSEQFF.

The chain recombines TRBV20-1 with TRBJ2-7; the D call from TCRdb, TRBD2, cannot be confirmed without DNA. The germline V gene encodes CDR1 DFQATT and CDR2 SNEGSKA (reference sequence). The CDR3 sequence is 14 residues long. The chain's CDR3 is CSASKREGDWEQYF.

The chain joins TRBV28 to TRBJ1-1; TCRdb calls TRBD1, which cannot be checked without DNA. The CDR3 covers 14 residues. The V gene's germline CDR1 is MDHEN and CDR2 SYDVKM. This CDR3 is CASSFHRGLTEAFF.

The chain recombines TRBV7-9 with TRBJ1-3; without DNA, the TCRdb call of TRBD1 cannot be checked. The germline gives CDR1 SEHNR, CDR2 FQNEAQ (reference sequence). The CDR3 consists of 16 residues. This CDR3 reads CASSFVTGSSGNTIYF.

The rearrangement links TRBV12-3 or TRBV12-4 to TRBJ2-3. The CDR3 is made up of 11 amino acids. CDR3 sequence: CASSQRYTQYF.

CDR3 in amino acids: CSATVVQAYGYTF. The chain combines TRBV20-1 with TRBJ1-2; TCRdb picks TRBD1, but there is no DNA to check that call. CDR3 length: 13 amino acids. Germline CDR1 and CDR2: DFQATT and SNEGSKA (reference sequence).

V gene TRBV6-6 combines with J gene TRBJ1-4; TCRdb's assignment of TRBD1 cannot be checked, as there is no DNA. The CDR3 consists of 15 residues. Germline CDR1 and CDR2: MNHNY and SVGAGI (reference sequence). CDR3 in amino acids: CASSPPGQLNEKLFF.

This chain links TRBV11-2 with TRBJ2-5; TCRdb's D call, TRBD1, is unchecked because there is no DNA. The CDR3 runs to 15 residues. The germline gives CDR1 SGHAT, CDR2 FQNNGV. The CDR3 is CASGLTQGGGETQYF.

The V call is TRBV5-6, the J call TRBJ2-1; TCRdb's D gene call, TRBD1, goes unchecked for lack of DNA. Germline-derived CDR1 and CDR2 are SGHDT and YYEEEE. The CDR3 runs to 16 residues. CDR3 residues: CASSQRPGTGINEQFF.

The V and J genes are TRBV18 and TRBJ2-1; without DNA, the TCRdb call of TRBD1 cannot be checked. CDR3 length equals 14 residues. Germline V gene lookup returns CDR1 KGHSH and CDR2 LQKENI. CDR3: CASSPRTGRDEQFF.

The rearrangement uses TRBV6-6 and TRBJ1-5; with no DNA, the TCRdb D assignment of TRBD1 cannot be verified. Germline V gives CDR1 MNHNY, CDR2 SVGAGI (reference sequence). This CDR3 spans 16 amino acids. This chain's CDR3 is CASSAGTGVSNQPQHF.

V is TRBV6-5 and J is TRBJ1-2; the TCRdb call, TRBD1, lacks DNA for checking. There are 13 residues in the CDR3. Germline CDR1 and CDR2: MNHEY and SVGAGI. CDR3 region: CASSPGTEYGYTF.

V and J are TRBV19 and TRBJ2-1. From germline, CDR1 is LNHDA and CDR2 SQIVND (reference sequence). The CDR3 contains 14 residues. CDR3 sequence: CASMLGWTSNEQFF.

This rearrangement joins TRBV3-1 to TRBJ1-1. CDR3 length: 15 residues. CDR1 LGHDT and CDR2 YNNKEL come from the germline V gene (reference sequence). CDR3 region: CASSLGGAQNTEAFF. Variable domain in full (rest from reference TRBV3-1 and TRBJ1-1): DTAVSQTPKYLVTQMGNDKSIKCEQNLGHDTMYWYKQDSKKFLKIMFSYNNKELIINETVPNRFSPKSPDKAHLNLHINSLELGDSAVYFCASSLGGAQNTEAFFGQGTRLTVV.

The rearrangement joins TRBV29-1 to TRBJ1-1; with no DNA, the TCRdb D assignment of TRBD1 cannot be verified. The CDR3 extends over 13 amino acids. Looked up from germline, CDR1 is SQVTM and CDR2 is ANQGSEA. CDR3: CSAKTGGITEAFF.

This sequence joins TRBV24-1 and TRBJ2-1; TCRdb's D gene call, TRBD1, goes unchecked for lack of DNA. Germline V CDR1 and CDR2: KGHDR, SFDVKD. The CDR3 runs to 15 residues. CDR3 sequence reads: CATSDLLTGGNEQFF.

The chain recombines TRBV7-8 with TRBJ2-5; TCRdb calls TRBD1, which cannot be checked without DNA. Germline lookup yields CDR1 SGHVS and CDR2 FQNEAQ. The length of the CDR3 is 15 residues. This chain's CDR3 is CASIPSGSGQETQYF.

The chain recombines TRBV12-3 or TRBV12-4 with TRBJ2-3; there is no DNA to check the TCRdb D call of TRBD2. This CDR3 is 20 amino acids long. This CDR3 is CASRRGRRGLQMGNADTQYF.

The chain recombines TRBV6-6 with TRBJ2-3. CDR1 MNHNY and CDR2 SVGAGI come from the germline V gene (reference sequence). The CDR3 is made up of 12 amino acids. The CDR3 is CASSPLGDTQYF.

The chain recombines TRBV6-2 or TRBV6-3 with TRBJ2-3. The CDR3 is 12 amino acids. CDR1 and CDR2 (germline): MNHEY, SVGEGT. The CDR3 here is CASRATTDTQYF.